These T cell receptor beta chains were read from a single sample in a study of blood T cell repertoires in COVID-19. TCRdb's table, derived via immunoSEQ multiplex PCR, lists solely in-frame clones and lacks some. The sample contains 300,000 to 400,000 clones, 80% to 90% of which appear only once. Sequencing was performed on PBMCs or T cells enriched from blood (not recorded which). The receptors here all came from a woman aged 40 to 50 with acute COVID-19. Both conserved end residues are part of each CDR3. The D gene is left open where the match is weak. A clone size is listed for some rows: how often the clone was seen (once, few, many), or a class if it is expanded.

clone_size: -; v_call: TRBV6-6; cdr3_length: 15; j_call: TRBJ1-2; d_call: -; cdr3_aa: CASTYIPSANYGYTF; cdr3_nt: TGTGCCAGCACGTACATTCCGTCAGCTAACTATGGCTACACCTTC
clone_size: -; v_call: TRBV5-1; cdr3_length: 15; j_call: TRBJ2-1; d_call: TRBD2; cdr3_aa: CASSLGASGIDEQFF; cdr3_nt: TGCGCCAGCAGCTTGGGCGCTAGCGGGATCGATGAGCAGTTCTTC
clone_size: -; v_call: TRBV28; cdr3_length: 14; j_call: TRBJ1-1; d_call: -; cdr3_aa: CASSLGAQYTEAFF; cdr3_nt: TGTGCCAGCAGTTTAGGAGCGCAGTACACTGAAGCTTTCTTT
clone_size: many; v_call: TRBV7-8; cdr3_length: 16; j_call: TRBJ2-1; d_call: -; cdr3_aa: CASSLETRNVYNEQFF; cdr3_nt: TGTGCCAGCAGCTTAGAGACTAGGAACGTATACAATGAGCAGTTCTTC
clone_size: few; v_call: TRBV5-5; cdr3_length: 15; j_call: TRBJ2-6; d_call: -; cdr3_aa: CASSLTGSGANVLTF; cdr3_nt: TGTGCCAGCAGCTTGACAGGCTCTGGGGCCAACGTCCTGACTTTC
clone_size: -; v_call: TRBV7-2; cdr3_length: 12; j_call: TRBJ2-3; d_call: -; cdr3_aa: CASSPNTDTQYF; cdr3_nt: TGTGCCAGCAGCCCCAACACAGATACGCAGTATTTT
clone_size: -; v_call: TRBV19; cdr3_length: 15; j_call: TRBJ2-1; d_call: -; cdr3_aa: CASKHYSASYNEQFF; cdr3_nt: TGTGCCAGTAAACACTATAGCGCCTCCTACAATGAGCAGTTCTTC
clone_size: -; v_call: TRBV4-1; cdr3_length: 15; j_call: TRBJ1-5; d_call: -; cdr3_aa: CASSPYRDSNQPQHF; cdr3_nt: TGCGCCAGCAGCCCTTACAGGGATAGCAATCAGCCCCAGCATTTT
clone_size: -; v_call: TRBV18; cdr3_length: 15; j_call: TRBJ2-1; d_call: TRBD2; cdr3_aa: CASSPLAGEYNEQFF; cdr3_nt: TGTGCCAGCTCACCTTTAGCGGGGGAGTACAATGAGCAGTTCTTC
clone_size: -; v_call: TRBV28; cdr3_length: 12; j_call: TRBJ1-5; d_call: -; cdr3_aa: CASSGANQPQHF; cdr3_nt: TGTGCCAGCAGTGGGGCTAATCAGCCCCAGCATTTT
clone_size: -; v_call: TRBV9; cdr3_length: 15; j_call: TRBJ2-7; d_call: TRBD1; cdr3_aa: CASSVGTGYSYEQYF; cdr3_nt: TGTGCCAGCAGCGTAGGGACAGGGTACTCCTACGAGCAGTACTTC
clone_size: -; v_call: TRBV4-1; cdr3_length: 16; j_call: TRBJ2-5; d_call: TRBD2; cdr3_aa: CASSQDRPSGQETQYF; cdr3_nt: TGCGCCAGCAGCCAAGATCGTCCTAGCGGCCAAGAGACCCAGTACTTC
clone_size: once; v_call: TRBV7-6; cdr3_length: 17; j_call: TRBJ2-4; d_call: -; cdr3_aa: CASSLVGQGISKNIQYF; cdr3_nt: TGTGCCAGCAGCTTAGTAGGGCAGGGGATTTCCAAAAACATTCAGTACTTC
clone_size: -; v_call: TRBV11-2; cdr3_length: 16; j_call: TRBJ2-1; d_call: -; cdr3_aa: CASSLERRSSYNEQFF; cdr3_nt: TGTGCCAGCAGCTTAGAGCGGAGGAGCTCCTACAATGAGCAGTTCTTC
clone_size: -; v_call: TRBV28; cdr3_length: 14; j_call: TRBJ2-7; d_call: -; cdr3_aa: CASSRSGHSYEQYF; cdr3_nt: TGTGCCAGCAGTCGATCCGGACATTCCTACGAGCAGTACTTC
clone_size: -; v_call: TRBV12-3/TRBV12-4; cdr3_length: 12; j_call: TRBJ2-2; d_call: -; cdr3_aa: CASSKNTGELFF; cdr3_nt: TGTGCCAGCAGCAAAAACACCGGGGAGCTGTTTTTT
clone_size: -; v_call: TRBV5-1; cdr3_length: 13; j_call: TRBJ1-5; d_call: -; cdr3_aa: CASSLERDQPQHF; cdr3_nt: TGCGCCAGCAGCTTAGAGAGAGATCAGCCCCAGCATTTT
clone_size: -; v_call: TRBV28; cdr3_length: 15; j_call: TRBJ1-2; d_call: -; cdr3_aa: CASSLAGSKSYGYTF; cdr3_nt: TGTGCCAGCAGTTTAGCGGGCAGCAAAAGCTATGGCTACACCTTC
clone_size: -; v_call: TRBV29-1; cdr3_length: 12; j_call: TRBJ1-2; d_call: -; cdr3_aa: CSVVRGKEGYTF; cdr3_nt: TGCAGCGTTGTGAGGGGGAAAGAGGGCTACACCTTC
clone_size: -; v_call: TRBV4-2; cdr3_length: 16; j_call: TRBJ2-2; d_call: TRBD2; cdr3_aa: CASSQDPSGGAGELFF; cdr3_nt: TGTGCCAGCAGCCAAGATCCTAGCGGGGGGGCCGGGGAGCTGTTTTTT
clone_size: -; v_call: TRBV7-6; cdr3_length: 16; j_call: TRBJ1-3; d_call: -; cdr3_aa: CASSVKKGVSGNTIYF; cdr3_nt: TGTGCCAGCAGCGTTAAAAAGGGGGTTTCTGGAAACACCATATATTTT
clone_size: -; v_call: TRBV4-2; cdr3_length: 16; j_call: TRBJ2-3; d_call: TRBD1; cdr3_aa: CASSLSGTGSPDTQYF; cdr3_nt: TGTGCCAGCAGCCTATCCGGGACAGGGAGCCCAGATACGCAGTATTTT
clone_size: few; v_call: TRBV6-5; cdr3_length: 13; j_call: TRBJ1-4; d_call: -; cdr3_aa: CASSARTVEKLFF; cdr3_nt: TGTGCCAGCAGCGCCCGGACAGTCGAAAAACTGTTTTTT
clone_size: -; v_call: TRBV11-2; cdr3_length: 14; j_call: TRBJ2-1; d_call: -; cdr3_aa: CASSLVRAYNEQFF; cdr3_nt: TGTGCCAGCAGCTTAGTCAGGGCCTACAATGAGCAGTTCTTC
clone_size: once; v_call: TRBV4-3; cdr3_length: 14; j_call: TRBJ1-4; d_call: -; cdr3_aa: CASSDRFTNEKLFF; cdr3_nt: TGCGCCAGCAGCGACAGGTTTACTAATGAAAAACTGTTTTTT
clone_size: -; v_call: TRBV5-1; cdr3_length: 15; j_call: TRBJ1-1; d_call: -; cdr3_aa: CASSQQGIMNTEAFF; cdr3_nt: TGCGCCAGCAGCCAACAGGGAATCATGAACACTGAAGCTTTCTTT
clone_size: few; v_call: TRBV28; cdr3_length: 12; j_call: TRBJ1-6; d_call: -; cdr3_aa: CASSLQGSPLHF; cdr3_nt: TGTGCCAGCAGTTTACAGGGTTCACCCCTCCACTTT
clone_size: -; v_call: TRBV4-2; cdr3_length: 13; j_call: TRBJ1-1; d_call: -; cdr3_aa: CASSQDRGTEAFF; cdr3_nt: TGTGCCAGCAGCCAAGACAGGGGCACTGAAGCTTTCTTT
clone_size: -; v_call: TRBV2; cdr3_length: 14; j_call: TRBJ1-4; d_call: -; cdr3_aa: CASSDSLSGQKLFF; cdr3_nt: TGTGCCAGCAGTGATAGTTTGTCAGGGCAAAAACTGTTTTTT
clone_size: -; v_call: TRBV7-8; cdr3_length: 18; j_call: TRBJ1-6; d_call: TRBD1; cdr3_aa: CASSFPTTGGLSNSPLHF; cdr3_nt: TGTGCCAGCAGCTTCCCGACAACAGGGGGCTTATCTAATTCACCCCTCCACTTT
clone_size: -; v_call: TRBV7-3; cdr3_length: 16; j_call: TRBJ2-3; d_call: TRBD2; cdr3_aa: CASSRLAGGITDTQYF; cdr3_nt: TGTGCCAGCAGCCGACTAGCGGGGGGGATCACAGATACGCAGTATTTT
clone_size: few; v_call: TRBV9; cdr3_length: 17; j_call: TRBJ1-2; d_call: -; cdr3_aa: CASSADVWGEVMSGYTF; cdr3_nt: TGTGCCAGCAGCGCGGACGTCTGGGGGGAGGTCATGAGTGGCTACACCTTC
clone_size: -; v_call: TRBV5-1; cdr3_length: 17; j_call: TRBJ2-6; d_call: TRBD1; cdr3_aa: CATPNPPGGTGANVLTF; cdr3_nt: TGCGCCACCCCGAACCCCCCAGGGGGTACAGGAGCCAACGTCCTGACTTTC
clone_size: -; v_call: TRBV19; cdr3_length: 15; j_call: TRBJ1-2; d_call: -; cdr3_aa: CASSIPDSPPGGYTF; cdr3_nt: TGTGCCAGTAGTATTCCGGACAGCCCCCCGGGGGGCTACACCTTC
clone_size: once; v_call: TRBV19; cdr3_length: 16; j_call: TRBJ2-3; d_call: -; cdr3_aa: CASSQTLSAATDTQYF; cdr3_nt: TGTGCCAGTAGTCAGACCCTTAGCGCTGCCACAGATACGCAGTATTTT
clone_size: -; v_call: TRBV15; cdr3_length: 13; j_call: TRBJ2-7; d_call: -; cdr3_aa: CATSPPTMSEQYF; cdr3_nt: TGTGCCACCAGCCCCCCCACAATGTCCGAGCAGTACTTC
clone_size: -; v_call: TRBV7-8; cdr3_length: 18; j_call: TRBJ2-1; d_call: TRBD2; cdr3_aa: CASSLGLSSGRFHNEQFF; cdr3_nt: TGTGCCAGCAGCTTAGGTTTGTCTAGCGGGAGATTTCACAATGAGCAGTTCTTC
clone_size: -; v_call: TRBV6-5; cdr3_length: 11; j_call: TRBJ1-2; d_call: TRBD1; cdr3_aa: CASTGGYGYTF; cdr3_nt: TGTGCCAGCACAGGGGGCTATGGCTACACCTTC
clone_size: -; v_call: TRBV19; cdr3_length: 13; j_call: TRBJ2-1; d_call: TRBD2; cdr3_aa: CASKSLAGNEQFF; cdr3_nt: TGTGCCAGTAAGAGTCTAGCGGGCAATGAGCAGTTCTTC
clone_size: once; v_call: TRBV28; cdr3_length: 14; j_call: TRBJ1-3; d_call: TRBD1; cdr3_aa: CASSLSGGGNTIYF; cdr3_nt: TGTGCCAGCAGTTTGTCAGGGGGTGGAAACACCATATATTTT
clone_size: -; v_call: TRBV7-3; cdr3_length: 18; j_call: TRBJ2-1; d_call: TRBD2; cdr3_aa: CASSSLGTSGSSYNEQFF; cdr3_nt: TGTGCCAGCAGCTCATTGGGGACTAGCGGCAGCTCCTACAATGAGCAGTTCTTC
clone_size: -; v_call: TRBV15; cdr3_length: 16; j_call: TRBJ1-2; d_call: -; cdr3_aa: CATSRDRSLGVYGYTF; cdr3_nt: TGTGCCACCAGCAGAGACCGGTCGCTCGGGGTCTATGGCTACACCTTC
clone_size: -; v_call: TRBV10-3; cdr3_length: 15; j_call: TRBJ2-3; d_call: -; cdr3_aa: CAISESLTSTDTQYF; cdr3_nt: TGTGCCATCAGTGAGTCCCTGACTAGCACAGATACGCAGTATTTT
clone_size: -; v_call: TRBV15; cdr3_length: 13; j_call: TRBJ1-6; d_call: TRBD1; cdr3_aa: CATSRTGDSPLHF; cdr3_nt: TGTGCCACCAGTAGAACAGGGGATTCACCCCTCCACTTT
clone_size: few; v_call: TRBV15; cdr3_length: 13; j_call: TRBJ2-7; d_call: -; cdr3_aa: CATSTGVSYEQYF; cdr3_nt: TGTGCCACCAGCACGGGTGTTTCCTACGAGCAGTACTTC
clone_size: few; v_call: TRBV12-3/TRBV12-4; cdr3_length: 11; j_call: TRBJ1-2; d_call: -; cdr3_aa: CASTWGGGYTF; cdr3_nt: TGTGCCAGCACCTGGGGGGGTGGCTACACCTTC
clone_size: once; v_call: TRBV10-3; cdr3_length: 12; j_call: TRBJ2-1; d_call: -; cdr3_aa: CAISESGDEQFF; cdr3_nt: TGTGCCATCAGTGAGTCGGGAGATGAGCAGTTCTTC
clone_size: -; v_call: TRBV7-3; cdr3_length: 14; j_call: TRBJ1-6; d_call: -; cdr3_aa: CASSLAAYNSPLHF; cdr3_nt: TGTGCCAGCAGCTTAGCAGCCTATAATTCACCCCTCCACTTT
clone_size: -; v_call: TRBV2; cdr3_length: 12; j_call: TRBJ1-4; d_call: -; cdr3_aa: CASTRANEKLFF; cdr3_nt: TGTGCCAGCACCAGGGCTAATGAAAAACTGTTTTTT
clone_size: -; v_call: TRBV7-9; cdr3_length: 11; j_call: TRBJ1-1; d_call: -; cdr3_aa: CAGEGNTEAFF; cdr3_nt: TGTGCTGGGGAGGGGAACACTGAAGCTTTCTTT
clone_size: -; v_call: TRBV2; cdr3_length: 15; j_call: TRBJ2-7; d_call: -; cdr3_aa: CASSDSPPSTGEQYF; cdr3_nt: TGTGCCAGCAGTGATTCCCCCCCTAGCACGGGAGAGCAGTACTTC
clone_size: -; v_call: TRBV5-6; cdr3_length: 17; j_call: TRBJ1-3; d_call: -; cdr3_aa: CASSFRPGGQSGNTIYF; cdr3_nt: TGTGCCAGCAGCTTTAGGCCCGGGGGGCAATCTGGAAACACCATATATTTT
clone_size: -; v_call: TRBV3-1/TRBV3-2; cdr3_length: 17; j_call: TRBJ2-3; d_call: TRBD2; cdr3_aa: CASSRPGLGRHTDTQYF; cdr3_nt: TGTGCCAGCAGCCGACCGGGACTAGGAAGACACACAGATACGCAGTATTTT
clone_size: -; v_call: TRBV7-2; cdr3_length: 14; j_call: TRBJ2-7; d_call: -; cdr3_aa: CASSLEGGLYEQYF; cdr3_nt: TGTGCCAGCAGCTTAGAGGGCGGGCTATACGAGCAGTACTTC
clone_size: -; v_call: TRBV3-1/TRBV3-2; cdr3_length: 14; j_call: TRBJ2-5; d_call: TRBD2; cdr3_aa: CASSPAGVGETQYF; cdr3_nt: TGTGCCAGCAGCCCCGCGGGGGTTGGAGAGACCCAGTACTTC